This TCR beta chain came from a study of shared T cell receptors in the human thymus. Data came from immunoSEQ multiplex PCR; TCRdb stores just in-frame clones and leaves some out. The repertoire holds hundreds of thousands of clones, with around 78% as singletons. V lost 2 bases to trimming and J lost 1 base, with 8 bases between them. CDR3 length: 14 residues. Germline CDR1 reads LGHNA; CDR2 reads YNFKEQ. The sample also formed part of further work on human thymus T cells. That source notes: Corrective cardiac surgery supplied the resected thymus tissue. Related studies found that unrelated individuals share highly overlapping thymic repertoires.

The gene calls are TRBV4-2 and TRBJ2-5, with D perhaps matching TRBD2 (5 bases). Sequenced sample: thymocytes. This receptor was obtained from a boy in the first two years of life with a congenital heart defect. Here the CDR3 reads CASSQTRGQETQYF. The CDR3 DNA reads as TGTGCCAGCAGCCAAACCCGGGGCCAAGAGACCCAGTACTTC.